Sequencing of this T cell receptor beta chain was carried out in a study of identical twins (dated by TCRdb to about 2016). Regarding the study in general: TCR alpha and beta repertoires from monozygotic twins, unrelated adults of various ages and cord blood were deep-sequenced to test whether fetal clonotypes persist. Replicate twin experiments were performed at different times using different library preparation protocols to rule out contamination. On the study overall, not on this receptor specifically: Zero-insertion analyses could be partly confounded by invariant T cells such as MAIT and iNKT, though diverse VJ usage argued against such confounding for most clonotypes. Fewer insertions were carried by abundant cord blood beta clonotypes; a weaker similar trend was observed in young adult naive repertoires, while no such trend was observed in memory repertoires. Because the same donors could not be followed over many years, the conclusions relied on cross-sectional statistical analysis. Out-of-frame TCR alpha sequences shared between twins showed an excess of low generation-probability sequences compared with coincidental sharing between unrelated individuals. In monozygotic twins, recombination models systematically underestimated out-of-frame TCR alpha sharing, but the models matched the sharing seen between unrelated individuals. The excess sharing between twins in beta out-of-frame sequences was weaker because fewer shared sequences reduced the signal-to-noise ratio.

The library was obtained by 5' RACE. Sequenced on an Illumina HiSeq 2000. Template switching introduced a universal primer binding site; the final cDNA contained a unique molecular identifier, enabling accurate counting of TCR cDNA molecules. Specific primers in the conserved constant-segment region were used to synthesize first-strand cDNA for TCR alpha and beta chains. To control for contamination, each cDNA library was double barcoded with a SMART-Mk sample barcode plus Illumina barcodes. TruSeq adapter sequences along with Illumina sample barcodes were introduced in two successive PCR steps. The Illumina HiSeq platform was used with custom primers to sequence TCR alpha and beta cDNA libraries. Concerning the study's data processing: Unique molecular identifiers were extracted from raw reads with MiGEC, and CDR3 positions were determined with MiXCR. For each individual, recombination models were inferred using an EM algorithm with the repgenHMM and IGoR tools. The tcR package in R was used for shared clonotype analysis, with sharing normalized by the product of cloneset sizes. To study raw recombination free of thymic and clonal selection effects, out-of-frame nonproductive sequences were analyzed. The public reads were reprocessed in TCRdb via fastp at Q25 and MiXCR, keeping in-frame beta chains. Rows with a matching CDR3 protein are joined into one entry that keeps the most common DNA and genes. It is TCRdb's table, rather than the study itself, that gives the V and J calls and clone size. This sample gives about 810,000 distinct CDR3 sequences in total; roughly an eighth of them show up just once. The top ten constitute around 1.5% of the sample.

All donors were healthy Caucasians. The twin cohort comprised three pairs of female monozygotic twins, all aged roughly 18 to 30 years. RNA for TCR libraries was isolated from peripheral blood mononuclear cells. V loses 7 bases at its end and J loses 7 bases; junction bases beyond the gene matches: 6. Including the terminal cysteine and phenylalanine, the CDR3 comprises 13 residues. Just the 39-base CDR3 DNA is kept, in frame starting at base 1. Per the germline V gene, SQVTM is the CDR1 and ANQGSEA is the CDR2. This clonotype was recorded many times. The specificity of this receptor is unknown. The input lacks base qualities; no much larger clone sits a single base away. This sample also belongs to another study, concerning yellow fever vaccine responses in identical twins. The second study, in turn, reports: The authors reported that the T cell response to vaccination in identical twins appeared partly convergent and partly personalized. The study precisely tracked vaccine-responding T cell clones in identical twins.

The TCR was taken from a woman in her late teens or twenties in good health. The chain was built from TRBV29-1 and TRBJ2-7; TRBD2 agrees with 14 junctional bases. What was sequenced was PBMCs. The CDR3 protein sequence reads: CSGRLAGGREQYF. The bases read TGCAGCGGACGACTAGCGGGAGGGAGGGAGCAGTACTTC.